This T cell receptor beta chain was recovered during a study of high-grade serous ovarian cancer treatment subgroups. Points on this clone: The antigen remains unidentified.

Tumor tissue was taken before any definitive surgery or chemotherapy was given. Germline-derived CDR1 and CDR2 are MNHEY and SMNVEV (reference sequence). This CDR3 is built from 16 residues. Trimming stripped 0 bases from V and 0 bases from J, with 9 bases between. Findings and limits, study-wide: Bulk tumor TCR sequencing gave no spatial information. Repertoire similarity ranged roughly 0.095 to 0.8 between tumors of one patient.

TCRdb keeps only in-frame clones here, not all; method: immunoSEQ multiplex PCR. The table lists over 1,500 clones, about 68% of them singletons. The clonotype comes from a human donor with high-grade serous ovarian cancer. The chain carries TRBV27 and TRBJ1-5; D not certain. What was sequenced was tumor tissue. CDR3 DNA sequence: TGTGCCAGCAGTTTATCGGCAGCAGTTAGCAATCAGCCCCAGCATTTT. Its protein is CASSLSAAVSNQPQHF.